A single sample gave rise to the 10 T cell receptor beta chains below, sequenced in a study of T-cell memory formation after mild COVID-19. A single record per CDR3 protein comes from TCRdb applying MiXCR to the 5' RACE reads. The data hold approximately 450,000 distinct CDR3 sequences, with over 15% observed a single time. Sequencing was carried out using PBMCs or a T cell subset sorted from them (not recorded which). Every receptor here comes from an adult woman who had mild COVID-19 (a few samples of this study predate the infection). Cell type and time point are not known.

In DNA, the CDR3 is TGTGCCAGCAGTTATAATGGAGGCCAAGATACGCAGTATTTT. As protein: CASSYNGGQDTQYF. V is TRBV6-5 and J is TRBJ2-3, with D possibly matching TRBD2 (5 bases). CDR3 length equals 14 residues. CDR1 and CDR2 (germline): MNHEY, SVGAGI. V lost 3 bases, J lost 5 bases, and 12 bases lay in between.

This clonotype appeared a few times. The chain uses TRBV9 and TRBJ2-7; 8 positions agree with TRBD2. V shed 0 bases, J shed 2 bases, and the junction held 1 base outside the gene matches. CDR1 and CDR2 from the germline V gene are SGDLS and YYNGEE. The CDR3 has 14 amino acids. The CDR3 protein is CASSVASGPYEQYF. The CDR3 nucleotides read TGTGCCAGCAGCGTAGCTAGCGGGCCCTACGAGCAGTACTTC. The variable domain in full, with the rest retrieved from reference TRBV9 and TRBJ2-7, is DSGVTQTPKHLITATGQRVTLRCSPRSGDLSVYWYQQSLDQGLQFLIQYYNGEERAKGNILERFSAQQFPDLHSELNLSSLELGDSALYFCASSVASGPYEQYFGPGTRLTVT.

The chain is built from TRBV7-2 and TRBJ2-7, with TRBD1 identical over 7 bases. Germline trimming cut 5 bases from V and 2 bases from J; bases unmatched to any gene: 9. From germline, CDR1 is SGHTA and CDR2 FQGNSA. The CDR3 totals 15 residues. CDR3 DNA sequence: TGTGCCAGCAGCCGGGACAGATACAAAGCCTACGAGCAGTACTTC. Translation: CASSRDRYKAYEQYF.

The chain is built from TRBV2 and TRBJ1-3; the D gene is possibly TRBD1 (6 bases). Germline CDR1 SNHLY, CDR2 FYNNEI. Trimming took 0 bases from V and 7 from J, leaving 16 bases between them. The CDR3 extends over 16 amino acids. CDR3 sequence (DNA): TGTGCCAGCAGTGAAGCGCTTCGACAGGTGCAGAACACCATATATTTT. Translating it yields CASSEALRQVQNTIYF.

Only a few counts were recorded for this clonotype. The chain recombines TRBV4-3 with TRBJ2-3; 8 nucleotides agree with TRBD2. The CDR3 consists of 15 residues. Germline lookup yields CDR1 LGHNA and CDR2 YSLEER. After removal of 0 bases from V and 6 bases from J, the junction contained 5 bases not matched to a gene. The CDR3: CASSQETGGPDTQYF. CDR3 coding DNA: TGCGCCAGCAGCCAAGAGACGGGAGGGCCGGATACGCAGTATTTT.

J is TRBJ2-2 and V is TRBV29-1; 7 bases match TRBD1. Per the germline V gene, CDR1 is SQVTM and CDR2 is ANQGSEA. The CDR3 totals 13 residues. With V trimmed by 8 bases and J by 3 bases, 6 bases remained unmatched. The DNA of the CDR3 is TGCAGCACTTCCGGGACAGACACCGGGGAGCTGTTTTTT. Encoded protein: CSTSGTDTGELFF.

The genes are TRBV29-1 and TRBJ2-7; 11 nucleotides align to TRBD1. V lost 4 bases, J lost 6 bases, and 5 bases stayed unmatched. Per germline, CDR1 SQVTM and CDR2 ANQGSEA. The CDR3 has 13 amino acids. The CDR3 here is CSVAGTGGGEQYF. The CDR3 coding sequence is TGCAGCGTTGCCGGGACAGGGGGTGGCGAGCAGTACTTC.

The CDR3 loop is CASSTWTGGVEETQYF. The CDR3 bases are TGTGCCAGCAGCACCTGGACAGGGGGAGTAGAAGAGACCCAGTACTTC. This sequence joins TRBV7-6 and TRBJ2-5, with 10 bases identical to TRBD1. V was pared by 5 bases and J by 3 bases, with 9 bases of the junction left unmatched. CDR1 SGHVS and CDR2 FNYEAQ come from the germline V gene. CDR3 length: 16 residues. The entire variable domain, with the rest obtained from reference TRBV7-6 and TRBJ2-5, is as follows: GAGVSQSPRYKVTKRGQDVALRCDPISGHVSLYWYRQALGQGPEFLTYFNYEAQQDKSGLPNDRFSAERPEGSISTLTIQRTEQRDSAMYRCASSTWTGGVEETQYFGPGTRLLVL.

There are a few counts of this clonotype. The V gene is TRBV20-1, the J gene TRBJ2-2, with 7 positions matching TRBD1. This CDR3 is built from 14 residues. V was clipped by 1 base and J by 4 bases; unmatched bases: 3. Germline CDR1 is DFQATT and CDR2 is SNEGSKA (reference sequence). The CDR3 bases are TGCAGTGCTAGAGTCGGGACAGCCACCGGGGAGCTGTTTTTT. This gives the protein CSARVGTATGELFF.

The V call is TRBV7-2, the J call TRBJ2-1; the D gene could be TRBD1 or TRBD2 (6 bases each). This CDR3 comprises 14 residues. Germline CDR1 and CDR2: SGHTA and FQGNSA. Trimming pared 8 bases from V and 8 bases from J, leaving 19 bases between. CDR3 sequence reads: CASSWGAPQDEQFF. CDR3 nucleotides: TGTGCCAGCTCCTGGGGGGCCCCACAAGATGAGCAGTTCTTC.